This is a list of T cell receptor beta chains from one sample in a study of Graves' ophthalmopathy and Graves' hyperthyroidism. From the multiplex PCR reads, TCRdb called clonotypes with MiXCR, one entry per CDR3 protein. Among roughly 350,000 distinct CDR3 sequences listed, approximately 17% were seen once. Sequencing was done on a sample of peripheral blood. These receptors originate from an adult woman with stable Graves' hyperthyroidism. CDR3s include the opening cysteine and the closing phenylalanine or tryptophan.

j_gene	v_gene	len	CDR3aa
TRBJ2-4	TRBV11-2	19	CASGLKNHGTELAKNIQYF
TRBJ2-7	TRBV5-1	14	CASSLASGRDEQYF
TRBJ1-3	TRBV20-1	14	CSARGQGNGNTIYF
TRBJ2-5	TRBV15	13	CATSGAGVETQYF
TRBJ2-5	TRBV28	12	CASSGEMETQYF
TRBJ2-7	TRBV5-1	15	CASRETGISSYEQYF
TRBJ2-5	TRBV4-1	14	CASSRDRLQETQYF
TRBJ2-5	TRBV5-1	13	CASSLAGRETQYF
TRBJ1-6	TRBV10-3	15	CAISERALNNSPLHF
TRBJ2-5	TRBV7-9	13	CASSLSMQETQYF
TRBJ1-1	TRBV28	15	CASSSPGGVNTEAFF
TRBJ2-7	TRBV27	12	CASSKRGDEQYF
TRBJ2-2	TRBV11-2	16	CASSVGLAGGSGELFF
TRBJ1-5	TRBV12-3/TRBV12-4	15	CASRATGDPSQPQHF
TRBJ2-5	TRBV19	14	CATRERGLQETQYF
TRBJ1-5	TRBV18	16	CASSPNPPGSNQPQHF
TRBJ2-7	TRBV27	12	CASSLPTRGLHF
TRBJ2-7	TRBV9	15	CASSVAGDPSYEQYF